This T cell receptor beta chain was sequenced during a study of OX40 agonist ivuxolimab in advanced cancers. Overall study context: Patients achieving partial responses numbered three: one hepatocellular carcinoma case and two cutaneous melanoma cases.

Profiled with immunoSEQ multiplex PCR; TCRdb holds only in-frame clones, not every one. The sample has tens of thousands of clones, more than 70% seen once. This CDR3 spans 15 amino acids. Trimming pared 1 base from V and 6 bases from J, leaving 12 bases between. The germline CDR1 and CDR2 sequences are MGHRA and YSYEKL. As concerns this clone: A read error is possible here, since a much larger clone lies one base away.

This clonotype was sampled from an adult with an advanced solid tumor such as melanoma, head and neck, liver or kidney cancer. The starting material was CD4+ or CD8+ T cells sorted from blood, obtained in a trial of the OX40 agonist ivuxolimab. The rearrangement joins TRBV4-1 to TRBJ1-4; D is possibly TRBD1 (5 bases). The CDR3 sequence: CASSQVAGQDEKLFF. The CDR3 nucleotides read TGCGCCAGCAGCCAAGTCGCCGGACAAGATGAAAAACTGTTTTTT.